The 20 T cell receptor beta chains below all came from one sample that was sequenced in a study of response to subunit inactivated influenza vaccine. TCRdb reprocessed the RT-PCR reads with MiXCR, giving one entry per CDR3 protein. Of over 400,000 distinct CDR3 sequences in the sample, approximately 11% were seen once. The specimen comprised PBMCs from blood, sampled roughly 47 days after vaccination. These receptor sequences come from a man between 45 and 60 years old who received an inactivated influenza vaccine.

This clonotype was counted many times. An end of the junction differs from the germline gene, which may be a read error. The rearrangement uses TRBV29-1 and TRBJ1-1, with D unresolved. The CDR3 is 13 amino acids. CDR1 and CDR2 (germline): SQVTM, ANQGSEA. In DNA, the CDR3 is TGCAGCGTGGAAGCCGGGGTGAACACTGAAGCTTTCTTT. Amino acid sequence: CSVEAGVNTEAFF.

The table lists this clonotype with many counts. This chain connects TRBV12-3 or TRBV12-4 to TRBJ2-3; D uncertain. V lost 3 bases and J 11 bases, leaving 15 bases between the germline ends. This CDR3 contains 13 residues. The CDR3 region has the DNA TGTGCCAGCAGTTTTAACAGAGCAGACGGGCAGTATTTT. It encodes CASSFNRADGQYF.

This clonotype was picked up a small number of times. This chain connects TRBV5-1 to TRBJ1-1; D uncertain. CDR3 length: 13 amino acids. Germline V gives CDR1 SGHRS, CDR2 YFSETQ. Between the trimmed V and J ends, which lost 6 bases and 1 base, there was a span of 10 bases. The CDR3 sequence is CASNLSENTEAFF. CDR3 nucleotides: TGCGCCAGCAACCTGTCTGAGAACACTGAAGCTTTCTTT.

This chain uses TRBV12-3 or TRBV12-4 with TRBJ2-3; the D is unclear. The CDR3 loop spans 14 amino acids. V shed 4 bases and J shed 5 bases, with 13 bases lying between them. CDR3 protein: CASSSNVDLDTQYF. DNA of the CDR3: TGTGCCAGCAGTTCTAATGTAGATCTAGATACGCAGTATTTT.

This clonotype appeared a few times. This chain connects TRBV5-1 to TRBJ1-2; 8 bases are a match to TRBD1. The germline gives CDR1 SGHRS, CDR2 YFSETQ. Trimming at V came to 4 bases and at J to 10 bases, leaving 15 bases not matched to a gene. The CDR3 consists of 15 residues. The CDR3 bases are TGCGCCAGCAGCGCAAACAGGGGGACTTTCAGCCACTACACCTTC. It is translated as CASSANRGTFSHYTF.

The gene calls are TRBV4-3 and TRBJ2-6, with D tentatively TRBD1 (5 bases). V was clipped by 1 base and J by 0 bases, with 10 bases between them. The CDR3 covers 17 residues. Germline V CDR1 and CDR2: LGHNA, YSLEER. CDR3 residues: CASSQVWGNSGANVLTF. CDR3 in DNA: TGCGCCAGCAGCCAAGTGTGGGGCAACTCTGGGGCCAACGTCCTGACTTTC.

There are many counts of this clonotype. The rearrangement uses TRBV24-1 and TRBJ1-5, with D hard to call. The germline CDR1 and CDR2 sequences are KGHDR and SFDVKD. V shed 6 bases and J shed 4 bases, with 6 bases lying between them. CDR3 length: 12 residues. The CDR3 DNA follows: TGTGCCACCAGTATCAGTAATCAGCCCCAGCATTTT. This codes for CATSISNQPQHF.

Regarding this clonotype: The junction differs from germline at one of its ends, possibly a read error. CDR3 amino acids: CASSESSSYNDQFF. The CDR3 DNA is TGTGCCAGCAGCGAGAGCTCTTCCTACAATGATCAGTTCTTC. V usage is TRBV7-2 and J usage is TRBJ2-1; D ambiguous. CDR3 length: 14 residues. The germline CDR1 and CDR2 sequences are SGHTA and FQGNSA.

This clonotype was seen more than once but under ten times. CDR3 coding DNA: TGTGCCAGCAGCGCCTCTAGCGGGAACTTCGAGACCCAGTACTTC. This codes for CASSASSGNFETQYF. The V and J genes are TRBV7-2 and TRBJ2-5, with 9 bases identical to TRBD2. The CDR3 is 15 amino acids. Germline trimming cut 5 bases from V and 5 bases from J; bases unmatched to any gene: 9. From germline, CDR1 is SGHTA and CDR2 FQGNSA.

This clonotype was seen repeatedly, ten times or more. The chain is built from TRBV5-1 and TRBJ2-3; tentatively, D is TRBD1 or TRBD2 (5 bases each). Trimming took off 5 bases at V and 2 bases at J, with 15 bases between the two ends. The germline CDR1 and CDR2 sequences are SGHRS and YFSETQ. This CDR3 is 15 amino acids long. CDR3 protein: CASSSGGPHTDTQYF. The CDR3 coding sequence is TGCGCCAGCAGTTCTGGGGGACCCCACACAGATACGCAGTATTTT.

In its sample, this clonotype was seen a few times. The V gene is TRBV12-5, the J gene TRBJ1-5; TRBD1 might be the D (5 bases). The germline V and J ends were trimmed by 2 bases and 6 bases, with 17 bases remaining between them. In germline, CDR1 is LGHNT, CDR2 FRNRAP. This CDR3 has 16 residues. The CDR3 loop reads CASGLPPPGVSQPQHF. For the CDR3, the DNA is TGTGCTAGTGGTTTGCCACCCCCGGGGGTTAGTCAGCCCCAGCATTTT.

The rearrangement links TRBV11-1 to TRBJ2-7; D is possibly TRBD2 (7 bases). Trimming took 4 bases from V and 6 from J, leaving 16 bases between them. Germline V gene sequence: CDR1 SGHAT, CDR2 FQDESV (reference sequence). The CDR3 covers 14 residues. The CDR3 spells CASSSRTRGIEQYF. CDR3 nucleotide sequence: TGTGCCAGCAGCTCGCGGACTAGGGGGATCGAGCAGTACTTC.

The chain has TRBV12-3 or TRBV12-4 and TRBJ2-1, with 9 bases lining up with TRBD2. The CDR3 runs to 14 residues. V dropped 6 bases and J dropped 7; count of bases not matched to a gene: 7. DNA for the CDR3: TGTGCCAGCAGGATAGCGGGAGCGCATAATGAGCAGTTCTTC. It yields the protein CASRIAGAHNEQFF.

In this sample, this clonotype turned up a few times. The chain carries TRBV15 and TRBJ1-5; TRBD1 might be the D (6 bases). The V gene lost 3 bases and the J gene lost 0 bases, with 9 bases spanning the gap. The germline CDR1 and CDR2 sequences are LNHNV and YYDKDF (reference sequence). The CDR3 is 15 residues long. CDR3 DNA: TGTGCCACCAGCAGTACAGGGTATAGCAATCAGCCCCAGCATTTT. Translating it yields CATSSTGYSNQPQHF.

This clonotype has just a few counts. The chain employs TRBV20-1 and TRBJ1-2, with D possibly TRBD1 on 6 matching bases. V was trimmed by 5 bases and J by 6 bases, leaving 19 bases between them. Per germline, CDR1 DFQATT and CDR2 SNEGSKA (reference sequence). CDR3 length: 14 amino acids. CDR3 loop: CSALHSAGDHGYTF. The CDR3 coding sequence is TGCAGTGCTCTACATTCGGCAGGGGACCATGGCTACACCTTC.

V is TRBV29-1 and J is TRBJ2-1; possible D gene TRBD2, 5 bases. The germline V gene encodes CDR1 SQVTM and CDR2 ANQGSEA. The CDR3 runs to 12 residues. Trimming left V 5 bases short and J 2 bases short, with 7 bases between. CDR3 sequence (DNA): TGCAGCGTTCAGCGGACCTACAATGAGCAGTTCTTC. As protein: CSVQRTYNEQFF.

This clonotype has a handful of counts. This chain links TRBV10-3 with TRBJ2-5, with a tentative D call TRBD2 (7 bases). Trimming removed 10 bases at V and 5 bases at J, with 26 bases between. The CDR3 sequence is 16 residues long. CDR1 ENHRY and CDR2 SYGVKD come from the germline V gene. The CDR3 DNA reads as TGTGCCACCTCGCGTGGAGCGGGGAGGGGGGACGAGACCCAGTACTTC. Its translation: CATSRGAGRGDETQYF.

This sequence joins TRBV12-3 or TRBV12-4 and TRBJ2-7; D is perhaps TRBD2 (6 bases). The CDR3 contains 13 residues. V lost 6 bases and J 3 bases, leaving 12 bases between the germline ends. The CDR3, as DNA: TGTGCCAGCAGGGGACTGGAGGGCTACGAGCAGTACTTC. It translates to CASRGLEGYEQYF.

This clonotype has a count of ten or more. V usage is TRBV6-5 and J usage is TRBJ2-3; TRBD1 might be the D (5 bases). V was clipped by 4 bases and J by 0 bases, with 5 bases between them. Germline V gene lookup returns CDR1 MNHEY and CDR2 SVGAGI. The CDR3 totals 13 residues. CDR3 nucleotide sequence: TGTGCCAGCAGTTCAGGGAGCACAGATACGCAGTATTTT. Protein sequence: CASSSGSTDTQYF.

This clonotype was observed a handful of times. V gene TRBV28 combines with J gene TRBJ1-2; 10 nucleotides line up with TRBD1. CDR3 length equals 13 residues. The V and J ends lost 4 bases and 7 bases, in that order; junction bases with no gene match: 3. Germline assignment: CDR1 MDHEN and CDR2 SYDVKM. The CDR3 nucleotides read TGTGCCAGCAGTTGGGACAGGGGCGGTGGCTACACCTTC. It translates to CASSWDRGGGYTF.